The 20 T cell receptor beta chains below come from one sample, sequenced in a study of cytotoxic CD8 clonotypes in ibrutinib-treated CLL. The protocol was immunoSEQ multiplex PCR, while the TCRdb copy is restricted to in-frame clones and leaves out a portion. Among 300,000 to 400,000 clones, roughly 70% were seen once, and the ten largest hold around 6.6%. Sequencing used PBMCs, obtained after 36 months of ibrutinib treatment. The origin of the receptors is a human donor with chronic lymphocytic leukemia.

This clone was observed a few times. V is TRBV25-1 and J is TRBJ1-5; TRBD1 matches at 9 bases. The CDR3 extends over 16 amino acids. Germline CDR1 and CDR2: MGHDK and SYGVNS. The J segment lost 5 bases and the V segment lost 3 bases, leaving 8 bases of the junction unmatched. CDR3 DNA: TGTGCCAGCAGTGACCTCGGGACAGGGACAGATCAGCCCCAGCATTTT. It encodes CASSDLGTGTDQPQHF.

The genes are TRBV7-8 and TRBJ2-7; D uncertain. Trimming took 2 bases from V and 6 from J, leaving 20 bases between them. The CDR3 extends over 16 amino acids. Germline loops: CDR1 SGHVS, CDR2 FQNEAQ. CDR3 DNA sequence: TGTGCCAGCAGCTTATTCTTCGGTACAGTGCCGGGCGAGCAGTACTTC. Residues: CASSLFFGTVPGEQYF.

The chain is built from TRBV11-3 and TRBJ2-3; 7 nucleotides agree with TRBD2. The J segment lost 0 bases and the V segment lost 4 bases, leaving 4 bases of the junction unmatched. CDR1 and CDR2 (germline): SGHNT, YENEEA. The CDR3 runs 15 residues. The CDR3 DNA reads TGTGCCAGCAGCTCAAGACTAGCTAGCACAGATACGCAGTATTTT. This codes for CASSSRLASTDTQYF.

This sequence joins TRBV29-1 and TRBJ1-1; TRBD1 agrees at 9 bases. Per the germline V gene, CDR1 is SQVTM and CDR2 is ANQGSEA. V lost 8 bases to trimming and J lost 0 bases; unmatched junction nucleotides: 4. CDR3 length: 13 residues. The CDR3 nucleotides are TGCAGCTTTCGGGACAGGGTGAACACTGAAGCTTTCTTT. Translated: CSFRDRVNTEAFF.

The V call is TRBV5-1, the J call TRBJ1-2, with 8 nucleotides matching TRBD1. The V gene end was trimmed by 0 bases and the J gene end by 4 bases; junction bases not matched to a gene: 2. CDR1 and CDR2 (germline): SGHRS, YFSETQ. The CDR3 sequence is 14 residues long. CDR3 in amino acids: CASSLEGQVYGYTF. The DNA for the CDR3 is TGCGCCAGCAGCTTGGAGGGACAGGTCTATGGCTACACCTTC. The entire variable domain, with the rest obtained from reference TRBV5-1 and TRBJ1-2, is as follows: KAGVTQTPRYLIKTRGQQVTLSCSPISGHRSVSWYQQTPGQGLQFLFEYFSETQRNKGNFPGRFSGRQFSNSRSEMNVSTLELGDSALYLCASSLEGQVYGYTFGSGTRLTVV.

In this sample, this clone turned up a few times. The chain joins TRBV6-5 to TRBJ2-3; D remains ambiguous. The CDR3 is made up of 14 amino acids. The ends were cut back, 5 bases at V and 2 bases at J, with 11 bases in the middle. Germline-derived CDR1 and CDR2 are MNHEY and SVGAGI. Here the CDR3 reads CASSSYRPTDTQYF. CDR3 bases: TGTGCCAGCAGTAGTTATAGACCCACAGATACGCAGTATTTT.

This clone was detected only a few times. CDR3 sequence: CASSTSTDYGYTF. The CDR3 DNA sequence: TGTGCCAGCAGCACGTCTACGGACTATGGCTACACCTTC. The rearrangement uses TRBV7-6 and TRBJ1-2; D remains ambiguous. V lost 5 bases, J lost 3 bases, and 10 bases lay in between. The CDR3 totals 13 residues. Germline V lookup: CDR1 SGHVS, CDR2 FNYEAQ.

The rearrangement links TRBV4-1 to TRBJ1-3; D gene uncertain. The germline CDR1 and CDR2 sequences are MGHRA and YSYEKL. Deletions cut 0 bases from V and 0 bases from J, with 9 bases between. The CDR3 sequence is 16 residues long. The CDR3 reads CASSQEDVVSGNTIYF. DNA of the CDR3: TGCGCCAGCAGCCAAGAGGACGTAGTCTCTGGAAACACCATATATTTT.

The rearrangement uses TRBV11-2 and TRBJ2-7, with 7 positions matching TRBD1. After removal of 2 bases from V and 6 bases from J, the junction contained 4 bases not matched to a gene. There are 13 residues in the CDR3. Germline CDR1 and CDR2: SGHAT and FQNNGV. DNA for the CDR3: TGTGCCAGCAGCTTAAACAGGGGAGTCGAGCAGTACTTC. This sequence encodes CASSLNRGVEQYF.

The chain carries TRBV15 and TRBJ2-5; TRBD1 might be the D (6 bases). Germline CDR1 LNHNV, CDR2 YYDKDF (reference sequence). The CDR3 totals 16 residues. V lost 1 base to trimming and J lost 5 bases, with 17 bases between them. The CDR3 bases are TGTGCCACCAGCAGAGCTCGGACAGCCCAGTGGGAGACCCAGTACTTC. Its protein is CATSRARTAQWETQYF.

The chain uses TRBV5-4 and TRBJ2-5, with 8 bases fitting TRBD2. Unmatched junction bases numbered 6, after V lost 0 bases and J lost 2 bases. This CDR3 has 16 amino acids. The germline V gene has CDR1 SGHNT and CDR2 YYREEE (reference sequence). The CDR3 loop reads CASSLAKRGTQETQYF. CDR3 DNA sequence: TGTGCCAGCAGCTTGGCCAAGCGGGGGACTCAAGAGACCCAGTACTTC. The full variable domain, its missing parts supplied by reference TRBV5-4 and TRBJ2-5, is ETGVTQSPTHLIKTRGQQVTLRCSSQSGHNTVSWYQQALGQGPQFIFQYYREEENGRGNFPPRFSGLQFPNYSSELNVNALELDDSALYLCASSLAKRGTQETQYFGPGTRLLVL.

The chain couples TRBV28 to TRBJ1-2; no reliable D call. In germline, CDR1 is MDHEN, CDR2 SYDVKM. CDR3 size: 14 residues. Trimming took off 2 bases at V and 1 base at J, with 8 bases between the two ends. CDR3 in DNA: TGTGCCAGCAGTTTAAGGCGGATTAACTATGGCTACACCTTC. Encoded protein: CASSLRRINYGYTF.

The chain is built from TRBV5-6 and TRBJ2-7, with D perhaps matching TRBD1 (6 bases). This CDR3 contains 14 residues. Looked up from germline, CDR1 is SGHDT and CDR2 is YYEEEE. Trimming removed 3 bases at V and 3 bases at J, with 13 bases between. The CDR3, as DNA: TGTGCCAGCAGCTCGGGGACACTACACTACGAGCAGTACTTC. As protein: CASSSGTLHYEQYF. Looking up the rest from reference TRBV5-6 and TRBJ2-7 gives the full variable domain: DAGVTQSPTHLIKTRGQQVTLRCSPKSGHDTVSWYQQALGQGPQFIFQYYEEEERQRGNFPDRFSGHQFPNYSSELNVNALLLGDSALYLCASSSGTLHYEQYFGPGTRLTVT.

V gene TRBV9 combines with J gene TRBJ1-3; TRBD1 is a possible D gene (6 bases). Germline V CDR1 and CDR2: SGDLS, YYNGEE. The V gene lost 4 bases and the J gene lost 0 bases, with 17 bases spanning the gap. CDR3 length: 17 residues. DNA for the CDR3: TGTGCCAGCAGCTCTATAAACAGGGACAACTCTGGAAACACCATATATTTT. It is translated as CASSSINRDNSGNTIYF.

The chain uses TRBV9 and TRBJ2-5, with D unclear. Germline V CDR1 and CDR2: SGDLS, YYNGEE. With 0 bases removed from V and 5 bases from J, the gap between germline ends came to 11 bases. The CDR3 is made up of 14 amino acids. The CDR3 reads CASSVARGGETQYF. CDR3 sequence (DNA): TGTGCCAGCAGCGTAGCTCGCGGCGGCGAGACCCAGTACTTC.

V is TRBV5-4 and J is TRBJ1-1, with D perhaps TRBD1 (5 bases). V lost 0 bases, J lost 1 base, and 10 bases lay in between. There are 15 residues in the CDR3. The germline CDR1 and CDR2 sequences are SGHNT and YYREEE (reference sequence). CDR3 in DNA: TGTGCCAGCAGCTTGGCAGGCAGGGCGAACACTGAAGCTTTCTTT. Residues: CASSLAGRANTEAFF.

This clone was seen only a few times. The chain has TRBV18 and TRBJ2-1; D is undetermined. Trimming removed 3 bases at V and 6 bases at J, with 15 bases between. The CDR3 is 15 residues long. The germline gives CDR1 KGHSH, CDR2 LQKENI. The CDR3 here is CASSPNVQRFNEQFF. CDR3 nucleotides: TGTGCCAGCTCACCCAACGTACAGCGTTTCAATGAGCAGTTCTTC.

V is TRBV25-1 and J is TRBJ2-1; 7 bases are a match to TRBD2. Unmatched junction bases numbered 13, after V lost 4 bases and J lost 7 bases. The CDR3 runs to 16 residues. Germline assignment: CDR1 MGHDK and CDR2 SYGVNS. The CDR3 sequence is CASSGYAASGVNEQFF. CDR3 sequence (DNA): TGTGCCAGCAGTGGTTACGCCGCTAGCGGCGTTAATGAGCAGTTCTTC.

The CDR3 reads CATSELAGGHYEQYF. The DNA for the CDR3 is TGTGCCACCAGCGAACTAGCGGGAGGACACTACGAGCAGTACTTC. The chain employs TRBV15 and TRBJ2-7, with 12 bases matching TRBD2. Germline values: CDR1 LNHNV, CDR2 YYDKDF (reference sequence). The CDR3 covers 15 residues. V lost 5 bases and J lost 3; bases outside the gene matches: 5.

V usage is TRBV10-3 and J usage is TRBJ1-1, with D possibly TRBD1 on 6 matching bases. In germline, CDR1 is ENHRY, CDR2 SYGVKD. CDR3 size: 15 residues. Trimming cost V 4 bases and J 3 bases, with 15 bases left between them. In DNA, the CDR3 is TGTGCCATCAGTGGAAACAATCAGGGGTACACTGAAGCTTTCTTT. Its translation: CAISGNNQGYTEAFF.